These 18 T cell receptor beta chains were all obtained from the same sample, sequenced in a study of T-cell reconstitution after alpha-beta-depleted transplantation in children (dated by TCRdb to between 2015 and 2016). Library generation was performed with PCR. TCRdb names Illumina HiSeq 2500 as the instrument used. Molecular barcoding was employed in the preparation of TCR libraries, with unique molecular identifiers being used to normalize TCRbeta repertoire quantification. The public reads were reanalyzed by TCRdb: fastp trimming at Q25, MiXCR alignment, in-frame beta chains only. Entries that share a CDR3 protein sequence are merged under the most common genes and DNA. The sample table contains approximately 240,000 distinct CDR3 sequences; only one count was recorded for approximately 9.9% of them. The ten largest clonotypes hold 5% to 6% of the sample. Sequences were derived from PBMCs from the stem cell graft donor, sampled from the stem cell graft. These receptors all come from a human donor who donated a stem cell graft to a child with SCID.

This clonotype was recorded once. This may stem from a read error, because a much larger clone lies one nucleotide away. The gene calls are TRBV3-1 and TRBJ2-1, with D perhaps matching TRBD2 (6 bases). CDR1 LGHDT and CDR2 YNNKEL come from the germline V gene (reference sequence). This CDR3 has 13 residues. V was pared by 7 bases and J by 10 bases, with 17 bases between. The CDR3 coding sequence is TGTGCCAGCATTGGCCGACTCAGCGGGGAGCAGTTCTTC. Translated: CASIGRLSGEQFF.

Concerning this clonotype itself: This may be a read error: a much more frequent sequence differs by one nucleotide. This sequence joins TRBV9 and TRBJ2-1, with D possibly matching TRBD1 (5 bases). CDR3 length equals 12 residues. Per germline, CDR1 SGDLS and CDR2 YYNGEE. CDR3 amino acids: CASSGRTNERFF. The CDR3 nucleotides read TGTGCCAGCAGCGGAAGGACAAATGAGCGGTTCTTC. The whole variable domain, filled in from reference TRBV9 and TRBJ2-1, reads DSGVTQTPKHLITATGQRVTLRCSPRSGDLSVYWYQQSLDQGLQFLIQYYNGEERAKGNILERFSAQQFPDLHSELNLSSLELGDSALYFCASSGRTNERFFGPGTRLTVL.

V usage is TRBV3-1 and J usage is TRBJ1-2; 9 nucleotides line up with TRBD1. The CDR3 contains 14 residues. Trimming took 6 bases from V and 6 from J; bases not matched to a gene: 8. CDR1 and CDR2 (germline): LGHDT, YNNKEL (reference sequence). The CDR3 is CASSRTQGADGYTF. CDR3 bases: TGTGCCAGCAGTCGAACACAGGGGGCCGATGGCTACACCTTC. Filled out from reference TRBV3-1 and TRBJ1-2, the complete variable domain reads DTAVSQTPKYLVTQMGNDKSIKCEQNLGHDTMYWYKQDSKKFLKIMFSYNNKELIINETVPNRFSPKSPDKAHLNLHINSLELGDSAVYFCASSRTQGADGYTFGSGTRLTVV.

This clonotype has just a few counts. Here the CDR3 DNA reads TGTGCCAGCAGCCCGAAGGGACAGGGGAGGACACCCCTCCACTTT. Amino acid sequence: CASSPKGQGRTPLHF. This rearrangement joins TRBV7-2 to TRBJ1-6; TRBD1 matches at 10 bases. CDR3 length equals 15 residues. V lost 5 bases, J lost 11 bases, and 9 bases stayed unmatched. Germline V gene data show CDR1 as SGHTA and CDR2 as FQGNSA.

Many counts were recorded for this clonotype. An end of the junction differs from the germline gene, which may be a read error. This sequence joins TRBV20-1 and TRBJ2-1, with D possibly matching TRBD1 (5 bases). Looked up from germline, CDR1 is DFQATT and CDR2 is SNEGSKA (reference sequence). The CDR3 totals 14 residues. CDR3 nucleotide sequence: TGCAGTGCCAGAGGAACGACAGTCAACAATGAGCAGTTCTTC. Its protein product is CSARGTTVNNEQFF.

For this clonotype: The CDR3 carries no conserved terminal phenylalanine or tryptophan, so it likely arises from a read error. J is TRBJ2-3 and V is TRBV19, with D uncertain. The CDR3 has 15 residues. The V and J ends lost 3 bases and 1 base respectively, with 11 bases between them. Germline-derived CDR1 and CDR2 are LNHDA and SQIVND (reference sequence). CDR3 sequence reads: CASSIESIGTDTQYL. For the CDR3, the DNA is TGTGCCAGTAGTATTGAATCTATAGGCACAGATACGCAGTATCTT.

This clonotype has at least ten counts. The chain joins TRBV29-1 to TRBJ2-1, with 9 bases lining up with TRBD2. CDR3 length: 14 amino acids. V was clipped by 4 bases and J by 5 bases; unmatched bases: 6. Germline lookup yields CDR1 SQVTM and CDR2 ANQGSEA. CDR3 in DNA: TGCAGCGTTGTATCTAGCGGGGCCCACAATGAGCAGTTCTTC. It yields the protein CSVVSSGAHNEQFF.

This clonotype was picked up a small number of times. The DNA for the CDR3 is TGCGCCAGCAGCTTGGAAGACACCTTGAACACTGAAGCTTTCTTT. Translation gives CASSLEDTLNTEAFF. V usage is TRBV5-1 and J usage is TRBJ1-1, with D unresolved. There are 15 residues in the CDR3. The germline CDR1 and CDR2 sequences are SGHRS and YFSETQ. The V gene lost 0 bases and the J gene lost 0 bases, with 9 bases spanning the gap. Looking up the rest from reference TRBV5-1 and TRBJ1-1 gives the full variable domain: KAGVTQTPRYLIKTRGQQVTLSCSPISGHRSVSWYQQTPGQGLQFLFEYFSETQRNKGNFPGRFSGRQFSNSRSEMNVSTLELGDSALYLCASSLEDTLNTEAFFGQGTRLTVV.

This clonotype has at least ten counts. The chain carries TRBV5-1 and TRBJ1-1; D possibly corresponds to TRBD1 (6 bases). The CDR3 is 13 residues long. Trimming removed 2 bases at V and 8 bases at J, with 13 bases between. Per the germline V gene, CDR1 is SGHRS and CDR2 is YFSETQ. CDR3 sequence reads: CASSLRTATEAFF. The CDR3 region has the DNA TGCGCCAGCAGCTTACGGACAGCAACGGAAGCTTTCTTT.

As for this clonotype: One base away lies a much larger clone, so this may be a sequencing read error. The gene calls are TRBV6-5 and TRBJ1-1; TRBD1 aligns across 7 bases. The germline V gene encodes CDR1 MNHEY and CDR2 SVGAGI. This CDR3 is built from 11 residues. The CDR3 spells CGSSYRGEAFF. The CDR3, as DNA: TGTGGCAGCAGTTACAGGGGTGAAGCTTTCTTT.

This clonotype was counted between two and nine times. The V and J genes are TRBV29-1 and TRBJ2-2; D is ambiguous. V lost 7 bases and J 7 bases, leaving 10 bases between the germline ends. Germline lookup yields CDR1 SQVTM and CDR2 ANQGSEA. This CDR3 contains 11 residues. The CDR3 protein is CSARAVGELFF. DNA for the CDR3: TGCAGCGCTAGGGCGGTCGGGGAGCTGTTTTTT.

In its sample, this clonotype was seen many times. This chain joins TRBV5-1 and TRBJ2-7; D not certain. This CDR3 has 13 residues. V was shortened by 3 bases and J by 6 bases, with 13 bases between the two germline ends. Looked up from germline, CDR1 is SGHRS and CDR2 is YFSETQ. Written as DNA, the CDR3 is TGCGCCAGCAGCTGGAACCTAGGGTTCGAGCAGTACTTC. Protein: CASSWNLGFEQYF.

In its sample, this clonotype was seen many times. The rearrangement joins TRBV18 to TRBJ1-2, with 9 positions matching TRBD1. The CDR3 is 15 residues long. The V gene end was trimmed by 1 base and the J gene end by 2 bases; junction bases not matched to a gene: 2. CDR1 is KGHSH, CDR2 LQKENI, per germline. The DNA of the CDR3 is TGTGCCAGCTCACCACTCGGACAGGGGAACTATGGCTACACCTTC. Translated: CASSPLGQGNYGYTF.

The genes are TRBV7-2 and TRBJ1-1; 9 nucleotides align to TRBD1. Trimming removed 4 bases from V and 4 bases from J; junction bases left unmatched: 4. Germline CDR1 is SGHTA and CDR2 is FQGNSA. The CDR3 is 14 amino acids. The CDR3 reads CASSSMTGGTEAFF. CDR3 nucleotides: TGTGCCAGCAGCTCGATGACAGGGGGCACTGAAGCTTTCTTT.

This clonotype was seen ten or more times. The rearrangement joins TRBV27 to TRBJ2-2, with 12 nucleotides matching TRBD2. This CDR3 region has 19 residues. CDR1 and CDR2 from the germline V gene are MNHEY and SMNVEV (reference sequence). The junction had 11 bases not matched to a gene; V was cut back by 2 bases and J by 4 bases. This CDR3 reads CASSLTPGLAGGPTGELFF. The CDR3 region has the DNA TGTGCCAGCAGTTTAACCCCCGGGCTAGCGGGGGGGCCCACCGGGGAGCTGTTTTTT.

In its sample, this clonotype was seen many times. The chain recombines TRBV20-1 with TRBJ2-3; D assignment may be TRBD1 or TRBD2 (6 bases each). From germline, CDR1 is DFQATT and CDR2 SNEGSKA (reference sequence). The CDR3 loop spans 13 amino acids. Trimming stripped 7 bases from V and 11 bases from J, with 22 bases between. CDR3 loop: CSGAQGGLHEQYF. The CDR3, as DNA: TGCAGTGGGGCACAAGGGGGGCTTCATGAGCAGTATTTT.

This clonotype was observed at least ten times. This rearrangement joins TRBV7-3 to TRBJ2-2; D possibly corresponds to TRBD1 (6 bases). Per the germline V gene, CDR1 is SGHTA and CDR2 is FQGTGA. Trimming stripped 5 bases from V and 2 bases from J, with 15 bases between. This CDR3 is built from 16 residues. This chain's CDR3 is CASSPNPGQNTGELFF. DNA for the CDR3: TGTGCCAGCAGCCCCAATCCGGGACAAAACACCGGGGAGCTGTTTTTT.

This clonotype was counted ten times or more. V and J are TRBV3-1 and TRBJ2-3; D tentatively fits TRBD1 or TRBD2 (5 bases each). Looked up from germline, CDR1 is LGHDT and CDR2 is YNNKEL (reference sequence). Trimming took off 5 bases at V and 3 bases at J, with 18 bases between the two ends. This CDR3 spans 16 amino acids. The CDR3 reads CASSSLGEPPTDTQYF. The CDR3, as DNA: TGTGCCAGCAGCTCCCTGGGGGAACCCCCAACAGATACGCAGTATTTT.